This entry is about one TCR beta chain. This CDR3 is 16 amino acids long. The ends were cut back, 3 bases at V and 0 bases at J, with 11 bases in the middle. Looked up from germline, CDR1 is SGHAT and CDR2 is FQDESV (reference sequence). The data originate from a study of control samples from healthy donors and cancer patients. The protocol was immunoSEQ multiplex PCR, while the TCRdb copy is restricted to in-frame clones and leaves out a portion. Found here are over 150,000 clones, 96% of them singletons; the top ten hold approximately 1%. V and J are TRBV11-1 and TRBJ2-2, with D unresolved. The material sequenced was blood. This receptor was obtained from a woman aged 25 to 39 in good health. The CDR3 bases are TGTGCCAGCAGCTTCTCCCGGCGTACGAACACCGGGGAGCTGTTTTTT. This translates into CASSFSRRTNTGELFF.